These 29 T cell receptor beta chains share one sample of origin, sequenced in a study of CD8 T cells in Susac syndrome. It was with random hexamers that about 0.45 to 1 ug RNA was reverse transcribed. TCRdb re-analysed the immunoSEQ multiplex PCR reads in MiXCR, keeping a single row per CDR3 protein. The data show 70,000 or so distinct CDR3 sequences, approximately 94% seen once. The specimen sequenced was CD8+ T cells from PBMCs. The receptors originated from a human donor with multiple sclerosis.

This clonotype showed up just once. The V and J genes are TRBV19 and TRBJ2-3, with a tentative D call TRBD2 (5 bases). The CDR3 length is 15 residues. The V end was cut by 5 bases, the J end by 0 bases, with 12 bases between. CDR1 is LNHDA, CDR2 SQIVND, per germline (reference sequence). The CDR3 loop is CASSSGGSSTDTQYF. As DNA, the CDR3 is TGTGCCAGTAGTTCAGGAGGCTCTAGCACAGATACGCAGTATTTT. Drawing the rest from reference TRBV19 and TRBJ2-3, the complete variable domain is DGGITQSPKYLFRKEGQNVTLSCEQNLNHDAMYWYRQDPGQGLRLIYYSQIVNDFQKGDIAEGYSVSREKKESFPLTVTSAQKNPTAFYLCASSSGGSSTDTQYFGPGTRLTVL.

The chain joins TRBV3-1 to TRBJ2-1; 10 positions agree with TRBD2. Germline trimming cut 4 bases from V and 4 bases from J; bases unmatched to any gene: 13. Germline assignment: CDR1 LGHDT and CDR2 YNNKEL (reference sequence). The CDR3 has 18 amino acids. The CDR3 sequence is CASSPQGRGTSAYNEQFF. CDR3 nucleotides: TGTGCCAGCAGCCCTCAAGGTAGGGGGACTAGCGCATACAATGAGCAGTTCTTC.

This chain uses TRBV12-3 or TRBV12-4 with TRBJ2-7; perhaps TRBD1 as D (6 bases). V was cut by 2 bases and J by 1 base, with 12 bases left in between. This CDR3 contains 15 residues. The CDR3 DNA is TGTGCCAGCAGTTTAAATTTAAGGGGGTCCTACGAGCAGTACTTC. It translates to CASSLNLRGSYEQYF.

The V and J genes are TRBV7-9 and TRBJ2-2, with D perhaps matching TRBD1 (6 bases). The germline V gene encodes CDR1 SEHNR and CDR2 FQNEAQ (reference sequence). Trimming shortened V by 5 bases and J by 1 base, and 20 bases separated the two germline ends. This CDR3 region has 18 residues. The CDR3 loop is CASSRPTGLDRNTGELFF. CDR3 DNA sequence: TGTGCCAGCAGCCGTCCGACAGGCCTAGACAGGAACACCGGGGAGCTGTTTTTT.

J is TRBJ2-3 and V is TRBV5-4; D is unclear. The CDR3 consists of 12 residues. Per the germline V gene, CDR1 is SGHNT and CDR2 is YYREEE (reference sequence). Trimming cost V 10 bases and J 0 bases, with 9 bases left between them. CDR3 sequence: CAATDSTDTQYF. The CDR3, as DNA: TGTGCCGCCACGGACAGCACAGATACGCAGTATTTT. Based on the CDR3 plus reference TRBV5-4 and TRBJ2-3, the full variable domain is ETGVTQSPTHLIKTRGQQVTLRCSSQSGHNTVSWYQQALGQGPQFIFQYYREEENGRGNFPPRFSGLQFPNYSSELNVNALELDDSALYLCAATDSTDTQYFGPGTRLTVL.

The chain carries TRBV7-9 and TRBJ2-7; 8 nucleotides agree with TRBD1. The CDR3 sequence is 14 residues long. The J segment lost 2 bases and the V segment lost 5 bases, leaving 5 bases of the junction unmatched. Germline lookup yields CDR1 SEHNR and CDR2 FQNEAQ (reference sequence). Written as DNA, the CDR3 is TGTGCCAGCAGCCACCCGGGACAGGCCTACGAGCAGTACTTC. It yields the protein CASSHPGQAYEQYF.

The CDR3 DNA is TGTGCCAGCAGTTTGGGGCCAGGGGCCAAAGGGAACGAGCAGTACTTC. Its protein product is CASSLGPGAKGNEQYF. The chain employs TRBV27 and TRBJ2-7; weak D call: TRBD1 (6 bases). The CDR3 extends over 16 amino acids. Trimming stripped 3 bases from V and 5 bases from J, with 20 bases between. From germline, CDR1 is MNHEY and CDR2 SMNVEV (reference sequence).

This clonotype was observed a single time. V gene TRBV2 combines with J gene TRBJ2-3; D is unclear. V lost 3 bases, J lost 2 bases, and 9 bases lay in between. CDR1 is SNHLY, CDR2 FYNNEI, per germline. CDR3 length equals 14 residues. Written as DNA, the CDR3 is TGTGCCAGCAGTGAGTTAGGAAACACAGATACGCAGTATTTT. Protein sequence: CASSELGNTDTQYF.

The CDR3 DNA sequence: TGTGCCAGCAGTTTATCTAGCGGGACAAACGAGCAGTACTTC. Translation gives CASSLSSGTNEQYF. The chain couples TRBV27 to TRBJ2-7, with TRBD2 matching over 8 bases. This CDR3 is built from 14 residues. The V and J ends lost 0 bases and 5 bases, in that order; junction bases with no gene match: 3. Germline assignment: CDR1 MNHEY and CDR2 SMNVEV (reference sequence).

The chain links TRBV6-5 to TRBJ1-1; the D gene is possibly TRBD1 (6 bases). The CDR3 loop spans 17 amino acids. From germline, CDR1 is MNHEY and CDR2 SVGAGI. V gave up 0 bases and J gave up 4 bases, with 18 bases separating them. The CDR3 DNA reads as TGTGCCAGCAGTTACTCGCGACCGTGGGGGCTGGGCACTGAAGCTTTCTTT. It encodes CASSYSRPWGLGTEAFF.

This rearrangement joins TRBV2 to TRBJ1-2; TRBD1 is a possible D gene (5 bases). The CDR3 is made up of 13 amino acids. CDR1 is SNHLY, CDR2 FYNNEI, per germline. Trimming shortened V by 8 bases and J by 3 bases, and 13 bases separated the two germline ends. The CDR3: CASADGGDYGYTF. In DNA, the CDR3 is TGTGCCAGCGCTGACGGGGGTGACTATGGCTACACCTTC.

The CDR3 loop reads CASSKTEGRETGELFF. In DNA form, the CDR3 reads TGTGCCAGCAGCAAGACCGAGGGCAGAGAGACCGGGGAGCTGTTTTTT. The rearrangement links TRBV21-1 to TRBJ2-2; no DNA check was done on the table's D call, TRBD2. TRBV21-1 is deemed a pseudogene. There are 16 residues in the CDR3.

The chain couples TRBV19 to TRBJ1-1; D ambiguous. Trimming took off 7 bases at V and 8 bases at J, with 23 bases between the two ends. Germline-derived CDR1 and CDR2 are LNHDA and SQIVND (reference sequence). The CDR3 has 15 amino acids. This chain's CDR3 is CASIRDPGGGREAFF. The CDR3 DNA reads as TGTGCCAGTATCAGAGATCCTGGAGGAGGGAGGGAAGCTTTCTTT. The full variable domain, its missing parts supplied by reference TRBV19 and TRBJ1-1, is DGGITQSPKYLFRKEGQNVTLSCEQNLNHDAMYWYRQDPGQGLRLIYYSQIVNDFQKGDIAEGYSVSREKKESFPLTVTSAQKNPTAFYLCASIRDPGGGREAFFGQGTRLTVV.

The chain recombines TRBV19 with TRBJ2-7, with 9 nucleotides matching TRBD2. Germline CDR1 and CDR2: LNHDA and SQIVND (reference sequence). This CDR3 has 17 amino acids. V trimming: 5 bases; J trimming: 3 bases; junction bases outside the gene matches: 14. The CDR3 bases are TGTGCCAGTAGTGTCGGACTAGCGCGAGAAATTTACTACGAGCAGTACTTC. Its protein is CASSVGLAREIYYEQYF.

The chain joins TRBV12-5 to TRBJ2-2; D may be TRBD1 (6 bases). The CDR3 length is 16 residues. Germline V gene lookup returns CDR1 LGHNT and CDR2 FRNRAP. Trimming stripped 5 bases from V and 5 bases from J, with 18 bases between. CDR3 sequence (DNA): TGTGCTAGTGGTACAGGGCCCGCAGGAAGGACCGGGGAGCTGTTTTTT. Its protein product is CASGTGPAGRTGELFF.

The V gene is TRBV5-6, the J gene TRBJ2-1; D is perhaps TRBD2 (5 bases). The CDR3 spans 16 residues. Germline-derived CDR1 and CDR2 are SGHDT and YYEEEE. Between the trimmed V and J ends, which lost 2 bases and 0 bases, there was a span of 12 bases. In DNA form, the CDR3 reads TGTGCCAGCAGCTTCGGAGTAGGACTCTCCTACAATGAGCAGTTCTTC. Translating gives CASSFGVGLSYNEQFF.

CDR3 region: CASSRGVTYEQYF. The DNA for the CDR3 is TGTGCCAGCAGCAGGGGAGTTACCTACGAGCAGTACTTC. V is TRBV6-1 and J is TRBJ2-7; perhaps TRBD1 as D (6 bases). V dropped 6 bases and J dropped 2 bases, with 11 bases sitting between them. CDR1 and CDR2 (germline): MNHNS, SASEGT. The CDR3 loop spans 13 amino acids.

The V gene is TRBV10-2, the J gene TRBJ2-3, with 9 bases that match TRBD2. Trimming at V came to 3 bases and at J to 2 bases, leaving 9 bases not matched to a gene. Germline V gives CDR1 WSHSY, CDR2 SAAADI. The CDR3 extends over 17 amino acids. CDR3 sequence: CASSDGRAGGLTDTQYF. DNA of the CDR3: TGCGCCAGCAGTGATGGTCGGGCGGGGGGGCTCACAGATACGCAGTATTTT.

The rearrangement uses TRBV7-9 and TRBJ2-6, with 9 bases lining up with TRBD1. Germline-derived CDR1 and CDR2 are SEHNR and FQNEAQ (reference sequence). The CDR3 covers 19 residues. The ends lost 1 base at V and 0 bases at J; junction bases unmatched: 7. The CDR3 nucleotides read TGTGCCAGCAGCTTAGAACCGGGACAGGGAACCTCTGGGGCCAACGTCCTGACTTTC. Encoded protein: CASSLEPGQGTSGANVLTF.

V gene TRBV5-1 combines with J gene TRBJ2-1, with D possibly matching TRBD2 (5 bases). Trimming took off 0 bases at V and 6 bases at J, with 10 bases between the two ends. Germline V gives CDR1 SGHRS, CDR2 YFSETQ. The CDR3 covers 14 residues. The CDR3 reads CASSLAGVPNEQFF. The DNA of the CDR3 is TGCGCCAGCAGCTTGGCCGGGGTCCCCAATGAGCAGTTCTTC.

A single count supports this clonotype. The V gene is TRBV20-1, the J gene TRBJ2-7, with D perhaps TRBD2 (6 bases). CDR1 is DFQATT and CDR2 is SNEGSKA in the germline V gene (reference sequence). V was pared by 3 bases and J by 4 bases, with 19 bases between. This CDR3 comprises 15 residues. CDR3: CSASDPGTPGYEQYF. The DNA of the CDR3 is TGCAGTGCTAGTGACCCCGGGACTCCTGGGTACGAGCAGTACTTC.

The J gene is TRBJ2-5, the V gene TRBV27, with D unresolved. Trimming shortened V by 6 bases and J by 4 bases, and 27 bases separated the two germline ends. Looked up from germline, CDR1 is MNHEY and CDR2 is SMNVEV (reference sequence). The CDR3 is made up of 18 amino acids. CDR3 DNA: TGTGCCAGCAGCTCGCCTAGGGCAGGAAGGACGGTGCGAGAGACCCAGTACTTC. The encoded protein is CASSSPRAGRTVRETQYF.

The chain carries TRBV9 and TRBJ2-7; 8 bases match TRBD1. Looked up from germline, CDR1 is SGDLS and CDR2 is YYNGEE. This CDR3 spans 15 amino acids. V was clipped by 4 bases and J by 1 base; unmatched bases: 7. Here the CDR3 DNA reads TGTGCCAGCAGCTCGTGGAGGACAGGGTCCTACGAGCAGTACTTC. This translates into CASSSWRTGSYEQYF.

The chain links TRBV5-1 to TRBJ2-3; TRBD2 aligns across 7 bases. The V segment lost 4 bases and the J segment 6 bases; nucleotides outside the gene matches: 11. The V gene's germline CDR1 is SGHRS and CDR2 YFSETQ. The CDR3 has 15 amino acids. CDR3 sequence reads: CASSPGLVNADTQYF. CDR3 DNA sequence: TGCGCCAGCAGCCCCGGACTAGTCAACGCGGATACGCAGTATTTT.

The J gene is TRBJ2-7, the V gene TRBV19, with D unresolved. V lost 4 bases and J lost 0, with 13 bases in between. Germline V CDR1 and CDR2: LNHDA, SQIVND (reference sequence). The CDR3 runs 15 residues. CDR3 sequence (DNA): TGTGCCAGTAGTACCGCCCCGAGCAGCTCCTACGAGCAGTACTTC. As protein: CASSTAPSSSYEQYF.

This sequence joins TRBV20-1 and TRBJ2-7; D is possibly TRBD2 (7 bases). The V gene lost 4 bases and the J gene lost 2 bases, with 12 bases spanning the gap. The CDR3 is 13 amino acids. Per germline, CDR1 DFQATT and CDR2 SNEGSKA (reference sequence). In DNA form, the CDR3 reads TGCAGTGCTACGGGGAGGGACACCTACGAGCAGTACTTC. Protein: CSATGRDTYEQYF.

V and J are TRBV4-3 and TRBJ2-1, with no clear D. Germline CDR1 is LGHNA and CDR2 is YSLEER. V was clipped by 0 bases and J by 4 bases, with 10 bases between them. The CDR3 spans 15 residues. The CDR3 reads CASSQDPQTYNEQFF. The CDR3 nucleotides are TGCGCCAGCAGCCAAGATCCGCAGACTTACAATGAGCAGTTCTTC.

Written as DNA, the CDR3 is TGTGCCAGCAGCCCCTTCGGACCGGGCTCCTACAATGAGCAGTTCTTC. Protein: CASSPFGPGSYNEQFF. This rearrangement joins TRBV7-3 to TRBJ2-1; the D is unclear. This CDR3 region has 16 residues. V was cut by 5 bases and J by 0 bases, with 14 bases left in between. The V gene's germline CDR1 is SGHTA and CDR2 FQGTGA. Supplemented by reference TRBV7-3 and TRBJ2-1, the full variable domain reads GAGVSQTPSNKVTEKGKYVELRCDPISGHTALYWYRQSLGQGPEFLIYFQGTGAADDSGLPNDRFFAVRPEGSVSTLKIQRTERGDSAVYLCASSPFGPGSYNEQFFGPGTRLTVL.

V usage is TRBV5-4 and J usage is TRBJ2-1; the match to TRBD2 covers 12 bases. The CDR3 loop spans 18 amino acids. The germline gives CDR1 SGHNT, CDR2 YYREEE (reference sequence). Trimming at V came to 4 bases and at J to 10 bases, leaving 18 bases not matched to a gene. The DNA for the CDR3 is TGTGCCAGCAGCCCGTTCTCCGGGACTAGCGGGCCCCTGGGGGAGCAGTTCTTC. It is translated as CASSPFSGTSGPLGEQFF.